This T cell receptor (beta chain) emerged from a study of shared clonotypes between healthy human individuals. The wider study: Two women and a few men aged 18 to 49 served as donors. Study observations and caveats: The naive CD4 repertoires of a handful of donors were compared, and around 4.9% of clonotypes were shared.

Of note for this clone: Its cognate antigen is unknown.

The split of CD4+ cells yielded CD45RA+ naive and CD45RA-negative memory subsets. Germline V gene lookup returns CDR1 KGHSH and CDR2 LQKENI. This CDR3 region has 14 residues. With 2 bases removed from V and 8 bases from J, the gap between germline ends came to 13 bases. The protocol was immunoSEQ multiplex PCR, while the TCRdb copy is restricted to in-frame clones and leaves out a portion. The table lists hundreds of thousands of clones, about 97% of them singletons. The source material was naive CD4+ T cells sorted from blood. Subset specified: CD45RA+ positively selected. The receptor was derived from a woman in her 30s in good health. This chain links TRBV18 with TRBJ2-1; D uncertain. CDR3 nucleotide sequence: TGTGCCAGCTCACCATCTCAAGTGTTCCATGAGCAGTTCTTC. Protein: CASSPSQVFHEQFF.